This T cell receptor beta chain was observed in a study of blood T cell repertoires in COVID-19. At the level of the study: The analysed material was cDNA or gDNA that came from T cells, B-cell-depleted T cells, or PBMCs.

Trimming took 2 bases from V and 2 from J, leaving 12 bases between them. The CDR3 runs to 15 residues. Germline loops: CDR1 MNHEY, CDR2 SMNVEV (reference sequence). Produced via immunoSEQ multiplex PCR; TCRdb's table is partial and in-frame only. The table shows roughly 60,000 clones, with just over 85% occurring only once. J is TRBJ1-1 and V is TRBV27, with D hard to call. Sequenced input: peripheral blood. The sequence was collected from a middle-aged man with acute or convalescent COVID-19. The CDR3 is CASSLRRPLNTEAFF. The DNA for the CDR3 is TGTGCCAGCAGTTTAAGGAGGCCTCTAAACACTGAAGCTTTCTTT.